Listed here are 27 T cell receptor beta chains from one sample, sequenced in a study of T cells in Graves' hyperthyroidism and ophthalmopathy. RNA transcripts were the template for amplifying TCR beta CDR3 regions. HTBI primers were used for first-round RT-PCR of the TCR CDR3. TCRdb called the multiplex PCR reads again in MiXCR, with one record for every CDR3 protein. The table includes about 520,000 distinct CDR3 sequences, around 22% detected once. Sequencing used blood. The origin of the receptors is a woman aged 25 to 45 with Graves' ophthalmopathy.

The rearrangement joins TRBV9 to TRBJ1-1; D is perhaps TRBD1 (5 bases). This CDR3 has 16 residues. CDR1 is SGDLS and CDR2 is YYNGEE in the germline V gene. The V and J ends lost 3 bases and 0 bases respectively, with 15 bases between them. This chain's CDR3 is CASSGNSGTLNTEAFF. The CDR3 bases are TGTGCCAGCAGCGGAAACTCCGGGACTTTGAACACTGAAGCTTTCTTT. The whole variable domain, remainder taken from reference TRBV9 and TRBJ1-1, is DSGVTQTPKHLITATGQRVTLRCSPRSGDLSVYWYQQSLDQGLQFLIQYYNGEERAKGNILERFSAQQFPDLHSELNLSSLELGDSALYFCASSGNSGTLNTEAFFGQGTRLTVV.

Ten or more counts support this clonotype. This chain links TRBV7-2 with TRBJ2-7, with 7 bases matching TRBD1. This CDR3 has 14 amino acids. Per germline, CDR1 SGHTA and CDR2 FQGNSA. After removal of 6 bases from V and 3 bases from J, the junction contained 8 bases not matched to a gene. CDR3 DNA sequence: TGTGCCAGCAGTCGACAGGGATCAGTCTACGAGCAGTACTTC. Translated: CASSRQGSVYEQYF.

The chain is built from TRBV28 and TRBJ1-5, with D perhaps matching TRBD1 (6 bases). Deletions cut 9 bases from V and 3 bases from J, with 21 bases between. The CDR3 consists of 16 residues. Germline V gene data show CDR1 as MDHEN and CDR2 as SYDVKM. CDR3 sequence reads: CASNYFRDTYNQPQHF. The CDR3 DNA sequence: TGTGCCAGTAACTATTTCCGGGACACCTACAATCAGCCCCAGCATTTT. The entire variable domain, with the rest obtained from reference TRBV28 and TRBJ1-5, is as follows: DVKVTQSSRYLVKRTGEKVFLECVQDMDHENMFWYRQDPGLGLRLIYFSYDVKMKEKGDIPEGYSVSREKKERFSLILESASTNQTSMYLCASNYFRDTYNQPQHFGDGTRLSIL.

This rearrangement joins TRBV6-1 to TRBJ1-3; unclear D gene. CDR3 length: 14 amino acids. Germline V gene sequence: CDR1 MNHNS, CDR2 SASEGT. V was shortened by 7 bases and J by 3 bases, with 13 bases between the two germline ends. In DNA, the CDR3 is TGTGCCAGCACGGCCACCTCTCTTGGAAACACCATATATTTT. It codes for CASTATSLGNTIYF.

This clonotype was counted only a few times. CDR3 in amino acids: CASSDHSSVGSGELFF. In nucleotides, the CDR3 is TGTGCCAGCAGTGACCACAGTTCAGTGGGATCCGGGGAGCTGTTTTTT. The J gene is TRBJ2-2, the V gene TRBV25-1; D uncertain. The germline V gene has CDR1 MGHDK and CDR2 SYGVNS. The CDR3 sequence is 16 residues long. Trimming pared 3 bases from V and 6 bases from J, leaving 17 bases between.

The chain joins TRBV6-5 to TRBJ2-5; 8 nucleotides line up with TRBD1. Germline V gene data show CDR1 as MNHEY and CDR2 as SVGAGI. The J segment lost 5 bases and the V segment lost 0 bases, leaving 2 bases of the junction unmatched. The CDR3 is 14 amino acids. The CDR3 DNA follows: TGTGCCAGCAGTTACTCGACAGGGGAGGAGACCCAGTACTTC. It yields the protein CASSYSTGEETQYF.

This clonotype was counted ten times or more. The gene calls are TRBV5-1 and TRBJ1-2, with D unresolved. CDR1 is SGHRS, CDR2 YFSETQ, per germline. The CDR3 sequence is 11 residues long. V lost 0 bases and J 8 bases, leaving 5 bases between the germline ends. CDR3 residues: CASSLVIGYTF. The CDR3, as DNA: TGCGCCAGCAGCTTGGTCATCGGCTACACCTTC.

Many counts were recorded for this clonotype. The J gene is TRBJ1-1, the V gene TRBV6-1; D not certain. Deletions cut 6 bases from V and 0 bases from J, with 11 bases between. This CDR3 is built from 14 residues. The germline V gene has CDR1 MNHNS and CDR2 SASEGT. The CDR3 protein is CASRVHLLNTEAFF. CDR3 DNA: TGTGCCAGCAGGGTACACCTACTGAACACTGAAGCTTTCTTT.

In its sample, this clonotype was seen a few times. This chain links TRBV7-9 with TRBJ2-5; D is possibly TRBD2 (6 bases). This CDR3 is 14 amino acids long. Trimming took off 1 base at V and 4 bases at J, with 10 bases between the two ends. Germline CDR1 is SEHNR and CDR2 is FQNEAQ (reference sequence). CDR3 in DNA: TGTGCCAGCAGCTTAGTTGCGGGGATAGAGACCCAGTACTTC. Its protein is CASSLVAGIETQYF.

As concerns this clonotype: A much larger clone differs by one base, so this may be a read error. Here the CDR3 omits its conserved ending phenylalanine or tryptophan, so a read error is the likely source. The V call is TRBV7-9, the J call TRBJ1-5; D gene unclear. V was trimmed by 1 base and J by 6 bases, leaving 4 bases between them. The CDR3 length is 12 residues. Germline V gene sequence: CDR1 SEHNR, CDR2 FQNEAQ (reference sequence). CDR3 residues: CASSLDIQPQHL. The CDR3, as DNA: TGTGCCAGCAGCTTAGATATTCAGCCCCAGCATTTG.

This clonotype has more than one count but fewer than ten. Just one base apart from a much larger clone, this may be a read error. The gene calls are TRBV6-1 and TRBJ2-5; the match to TRBD2 covers 16 bases. The CDR3 consists of 16 residues. Germline V gene data show CDR1 as MNHNS and CDR2 as SASEGT. In DNA form, the CDR3 reads TGTGCCAGCAGTCAGGGACTAGCGGGGGGGAAGGAGACCAAGTACTTC. This gives the protein CASSQGLAGGKETKYF.

V usage is TRBV20-1 and J usage is TRBJ2-4, with TRBD2 matching over 7 bases. CDR3 size: 13 residues. V trimming: 4 bases; J trimming: 1 base; junction bases outside the gene matches: 1. Germline assignment: CDR1 DFQATT and CDR2 SNEGSKA (reference sequence). The CDR3 DNA follows: TGCAGTGCTACCGGGGGGGCCAAAAACATTCAGTACTTC. Translation gives CSATGGAKNIQYF.

For the CDR3, the DNA is TGTGCCAGCAGTTCCCGACAAGCCCTAAGCGGGAGTCTCTACGAGCAGTACTTC. It encodes CASSSRQALSGSLYEQYF. The rearrangement joins TRBV6-2 or TRBV6-3 to TRBJ2-7; 8 positions agree with TRBD2. The CDR3 has 18 amino acids. Per germline, CDR1 MNHEY and CDR2 SVGEGT. The V gene end was trimmed by 4 bases and the J gene end by 3 bases; junction bases not matched to a gene: 17.

This clonotype has more than one count but fewer than ten. The chain joins TRBV20-1 to TRBJ2-7, with a possible D match to TRBD1 (5 bases). This CDR3 is 13 amino acids long. Trimming took off 5 bases at V and 0 bases at J, with 11 bases between the two ends. In germline, CDR1 is DFQATT, CDR2 SNEGSKA (reference sequence). Here the CDR3 DNA reads TGCAGTGCTCGCGGACATGACTCCTACGAGCAGTACTTC. Translating gives CSARGHDSYEQYF.

This clonotype was seen many times. This sequence joins TRBV29-1 and TRBJ1-1; D remains unclear. This CDR3 is 13 amino acids long. V lost 4 bases to trimming and J lost 5 bases, with 14 bases between them. Germline V gene lookup returns CDR1 SQVTM and CDR2 ANQGSEA. The CDR3 here is CSVVKGLGTEAFF. In nucleotides, the CDR3 is TGCAGCGTTGTAAAAGGACTGGGGACTGAAGCTTTCTTT.

This clonotype showed up many times. The rearrangement joins TRBV14 to TRBJ2-7; 7 positions agree with TRBD1. The CDR3 is 15 residues long. The germline V gene encodes CDR1 SGHDN and CDR2 FVKESK. V lost 6 bases, J lost 3 bases, and 11 bases stayed unmatched. This CDR3 is CASSLYRDRDYEQYF. As DNA, the CDR3 is TGTGCCAGCAGTCTATACCGGGACAGAGACTACGAGCAGTACTTC.

This clonotype was picked up a small number of times. The rearrangement links TRBV7-2 to TRBJ1-5; D is ambiguous. CDR3 length: 13 residues. CDR1 SGHTA and CDR2 FQGNSA come from the germline V gene. Trimming took 1 base from V and 10 from J, leaving 11 bases between them. The CDR3 DNA reads TGTGCCAGCAGCTTAGGGCGTATCAGCCCCCAGCATTTT. Amino acids: CASSLGRISPQHF.

This clonotype has more than one count but fewer than ten. V and J are TRBV18 and TRBJ1-1, with 9 bases identical to TRBD1. The CDR3 is 13 residues long. The J segment lost 4 bases and the V segment lost 10 bases, leaving 7 bases of the junction unmatched. CDR1 and CDR2 from the germline V gene are KGHSH and LQKENI. The CDR3 DNA reads TGTGCCACCCGGACAGGGGAGGCCACTGAAGCTTTCTTT. Protein product: CATRTGEATEAFF.

For the CDR3, the DNA is TGTGCCAGCAGTCGGCGGAGGGACGGAGCCAAAAACATTCAGTACTTC. Its translation: CASSRRRDGAKNIQYF. The chain has TRBV12-3 or TRBV12-4 and TRBJ2-4, with TRBD2 as a possible D gene (6 bases). This CDR3 is built from 16 residues. The V and J ends lost 5 bases and 0 bases respectively, with 14 bases between them.

The gene calls are TRBV7-7 and TRBJ1-1; the D gene is possibly TRBD1 (6 bases). V was pared by 2 bases and J by 1 base, with 11 bases between. Germline lookup yields CDR1 SSHAT and CDR2 FNYEAQ (reference sequence). The CDR3 extends over 15 amino acids. This CDR3 reads CASSLTQGRNTEAFF. Written as DNA, the CDR3 is TGTGCCAGCAGCTTAACGCAGGGGAGGAACACTGAAGCTTTCTTT.

The rearrangement links TRBV30 to TRBJ1-5; a weak D match, TRBD1 (5 bases). Germline V lookup: CDR1 GTSNPN, CDR2 SVGIG (reference sequence). V lost 5 bases, J lost 0 bases, and 11 bases lay in between. The CDR3 has 14 amino acids. CDR3 in DNA: TGTGCCTGGGGGAGGGGCTATAGCAATCAGCCCCAGCATTTT. Residues: CAWGRGYSNQPQHF.

The rearrangement joins TRBV27 to TRBJ1-5, with D unclear. This CDR3 contains 15 residues. Per the germline V gene, CDR1 is MNHEY and CDR2 is SMNVEV (reference sequence). V shed 5 bases and J shed 0 bases, with 11 bases lying between them. In DNA, the CDR3 is TGTGCCAGCAGTCCCGGACGGAATAGCAATCAGCCCCAGCATTTT. Amino acids: CASSPGRNSNQPQHF.

CDR3 DNA: TGTGCCAGCAGCCTATTCAAGCAGGACTATGGCTACACCTTC. It specifies CASSLFKQDYGYTF. The rearrangement uses TRBV2 and TRBJ1-2; D ambiguous. There are 14 residues in the CDR3. Looked up from germline, CDR1 is SNHLY and CDR2 is FYNNEI. V dropped 6 bases and J dropped 3 bases, with 14 bases sitting between them.

This clonotype was detected ten times or more. Relative to the germline gene, one junction end is altered; a read error may explain this. The chain uses TRBV12-3 or TRBV12-4 and TRBJ2-4; either TRBD1 or TRBD2 may fit D (5 bases each). The CDR3 is made up of 17 amino acids. The CDR3 is CASSSPEPRAGKNIKYF. The CDR3 DNA reads TGTGCCAGCAGTTCCCCAGAGCCCAGGGCGGGCAAAAACATTAAGTACTTC.

This clonotype was counted many times. V gene TRBV11-2 combines with J gene TRBJ2-5; 8 nucleotides agree with TRBD1. Unmatched junction bases numbered 7, after V lost 7 bases and J lost 6 bases. The CDR3 contains 13 residues. The V gene's germline CDR1 is SGHAT and CDR2 FQNNGV. CDR3 DNA: TGTGCCAGCACCACCGACAGGGGCCAGACCCAGTACTTC. Residues: CASTTDRGQTQYF. Variable domain in full (rest from reference TRBV11-2 and TRBJ2-5): EAGVAQSPRYKIIEKRQSVAFWCNPISGHATLYWYQQILGQGPKLLIQFQNNGVVDDSQLPKDRFSAERLKGVDSTLKIQPAKLEDSAVYLCASTTDRGQTQYFGPGTRLLVL.

This clonotype was seen many times. The CDR3 DNA reads TGCAGTGCCAATCAGGGGATCGACATTCAGTACTTC. It encodes CSANQGIDIQYF. The chain has TRBV20-1 and TRBJ2-4, with a tentative D call TRBD1 (6 bases). Looked up from germline, CDR1 is DFQATT and CDR2 is SNEGSKA (reference sequence). Between the trimmed V and J ends, which lost 6 bases and 8 bases, there was a span of 14 bases. CDR3 length: 12 residues.

This clonotype has a count of ten or more. The J gene is TRBJ1-1, the V gene TRBV20-1, with 10 bases lining up with TRBD1. Germline V gives CDR1 DFQATT, CDR2 SNEGSKA (reference sequence). CDR3 length: 13 amino acids. V lost 7 bases, J lost 11 bases, and 13 bases stayed unmatched. The CDR3: CSGSFRTGGRAFF. The CDR3 nucleotides are TGCAGTGGGTCCTTCAGGACAGGGGGGAGGGCTTTCTTT.